Listed below are T cell receptor beta chains from one sample, sequenced in a study of blood T cell repertoires in COVID-19. Using immunoSEQ multiplex PCR, the repertoire was profiled, and TCRdb retains in-frame clones only, with some absent. The sample has some 150,000 clones; 84% are singletons. The source material was PBMCs or T cells enriched from blood (not recorded which). Receptors were obtained from a woman between 45 and 65 years old who had been exposed to COVID-19. CDR3s leave out the opening cysteine and the closing phenylalanine or tryptophan. Fields, in order: clone size, V gene, D gene, CDR3 protein. A D gene is named only where the DNA matches it firmly. The listing skips clone size in some rows; elsewhere it reads once, few, many or a size class.

clone size: -
V gene: TRBV11-2
D gene: -
CDR3 protein: ASSLSRSQPQH

clone size: -
V gene: TRBV5-1
D gene: -
CDR3 protein: ASSLWRGDYGYT

clone size: -
V gene: TRBV6-1
D gene: -
CDR3 protein: ASSEAGHNSPLH

clone size: -
V gene: TRBV7-8
D gene: -
CDR3 protein: ASSPGTAPQH

clone size: -
V gene: TRBV4-1
D gene: -
CDR3 protein: ASSQAAQTRATEAF

clone size: -
V gene: TRBV5-6
D gene: -
CDR3 protein: ASSRDAVTETQY

clone size: -
V gene: TRBV5-4
D gene: -
CDR3 protein: ASSLAGQHGELF

clone size: -
V gene: TRBV4-3
D gene: -
CDR3 protein: ASSQDSRDTQY

clone size: -
V gene: TRBV10-2
D gene: TRBD2
CDR3 protein: ASRLAGSSYNEQF

clone size: -
V gene: TRBV21-1
D gene: -
CDR3 protein: ASSPRTGGNSPLH

clone size: -
V gene: TRBV19
D gene: TRBD1
CDR3 protein: ASSIQGASTEAF

clone size: -
V gene: TRBV5-6
D gene: -
CDR3 protein: ASSPGRGISEQY

clone size: -
V gene: TRBV27
D gene: TRBD2
CDR3 protein: ASSLGSEGSGGFLAKNIQY

clone size: -
V gene: TRBV7-9
D gene: TRBD1
CDR3 protein: ASSSGQGTDTQY

clone size: once
V gene: TRBV3-1/TRBV3-2
D gene: -
CDR3 protein: ASGDAGIGSPLH

clone size: -
V gene: TRBV7-9
D gene: TRBD2
CDR3 protein: ASSTRTSGGRYEQY

clone size: -
V gene: TRBV27
D gene: TRBD1
CDR3 protein: ASSLTRQGAGSYNEQF

clone size: -
V gene: TRBV5-1
D gene: -
CDR3 protein: ASSPRAGSGNEQF

clone size: -
V gene: TRBV9
D gene: -
CDR3 protein: ASSVGWDSGTQY

clone size: -
V gene: TRBV10-3
D gene: TRBD1
CDR3 protein: AIRGTGNTEAF

clone size: -
V gene: TRBV7-8
D gene: -
CDR3 protein: ASSPAKRSPTNYGYT

clone size: -
V gene: TRBV15
D gene: -
CDR3 protein: ATSLDGRVNSPLH

clone size: once
V gene: TRBV6-5
D gene: TRBD1
CDR3 protein: ASSYGTGVLNTEAF

clone size: -
V gene: TRBV5-4
D gene: -
CDR3 protein: ASSKYGSLSQPQH

clone size: -
V gene: TRBV14
D gene: -
CDR3 protein: ASSQELHRQETQY

clone size: -
V gene: TRBV24-1
D gene: -
CDR3 protein: ATSDAGTKFAGELF

clone size: -
V gene: TRBV9
D gene: TRBD1
CDR3 protein: ASRPTGGRGYT

clone size: few
V gene: TRBV3-1/TRBV3-2
D gene: TRBD2
CDR3 protein: ASSHMGGGPKTGANVLT

clone size: -
V gene: TRBV7-9
D gene: -
CDR3 protein: ASSLIGHTNEKLF

clone size: -
V gene: TRBV7-9
D gene: TRBD1
CDR3 protein: ASSLAEGWTGGLYTEAF

clone size: few
V gene: TRBV7-2
D gene: TRBD1
CDR3 protein: ASSTGGTGELF

clone size: -
V gene: TRBV5-6
D gene: -
CDR3 protein: ASSLARGAGSNQPQH

clone size: -
V gene: TRBV6-5
D gene: TRBD1
CDR3 protein: ASRGTGGSNEKLF

clone size: -
V gene: TRBV4-2
D gene: -
CDR3 protein: ASSQDLVTAASQETQY

clone size: -
V gene: TRBV5-4
D gene: -
CDR3 protein: ASSFGGRDTQY

clone size: -
V gene: TRBV18
D gene: TRBD2
CDR3 protein: ASSPSSGKSPYNEQF

clone size: -
V gene: TRBV19
D gene: -
CDR3 protein: ASSGGFWLSYNEQF

clone size: -
V gene: TRBV4-3
D gene: -
CDR3 protein: ASSQTQGNTIY

clone size: -
V gene: TRBV27
D gene: TRBD2
CDR3 protein: ASSTPGQRLAGVAEQF